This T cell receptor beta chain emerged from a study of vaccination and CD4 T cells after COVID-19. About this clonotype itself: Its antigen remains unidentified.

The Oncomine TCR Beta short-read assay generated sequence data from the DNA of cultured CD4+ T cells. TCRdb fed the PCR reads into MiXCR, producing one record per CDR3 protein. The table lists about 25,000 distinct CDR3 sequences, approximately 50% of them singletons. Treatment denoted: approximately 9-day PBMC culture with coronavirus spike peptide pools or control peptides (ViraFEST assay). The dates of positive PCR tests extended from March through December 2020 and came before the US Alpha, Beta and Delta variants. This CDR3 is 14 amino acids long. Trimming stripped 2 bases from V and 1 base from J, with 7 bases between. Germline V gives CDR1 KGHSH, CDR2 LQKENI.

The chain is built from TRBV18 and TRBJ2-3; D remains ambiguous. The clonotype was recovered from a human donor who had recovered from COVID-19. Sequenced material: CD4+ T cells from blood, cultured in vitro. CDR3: CASSPIRGTDTQYF. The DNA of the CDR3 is TGTGCCAGCTCACCAATACGTGGCACAGATACGCAGTATTTT.